One and the same sample provided the 10 T cell receptor beta chains below, sequenced in a study of beta chain features in type 1 diabetes. Expressed TCRB transcripts were sequenced because the isolated RNA had all been reverse transcribed beforehand. Sequenced by immunoSEQ multiplex PCR; TCRdb stores in-frame clones only, minus some. The data contain roughly 150,000 clones, around 10% of them singletons. The sample taken for sequencing was central memory CD4+ T cells from blood. Source of these receptors: a man aged 18 to 29 in good health.

At least ten counts were recorded for this clone. This sequence joins TRBV13 and TRBJ2-5; D unresolved. CDR1 is PRHDT, CDR2 FYEKMQ, per germline (reference sequence). Deletions cut 3 bases from V and 1 base from J, with 6 bases between. The CDR3 is 13 residues long. CDR3 coding DNA: TGTGCCAGCAGCTTCCCAGCCCAAGAGACCCAGTACTTC. It codes for CASSFPAQETQYF.

In its sample, this clone was seen a few times. The chain has TRBV11-2 and TRBJ2-7; TRBD1 or TRBD2 may be the D gene (6 bases each). Germline V CDR1 and CDR2: SGHAT, FQNNGV. The CDR3 is made up of 15 amino acids. The germline V and J ends were trimmed by 3 bases and 6 bases, with 18 bases remaining between them. CDR3 loop: CASSLDLPKGGEQYF. CDR3 DNA: TGTGCCAGCAGCTTGGACCTACCGAAGGGGGGCGAGCAGTACTTC.

Only a few counts were recorded for this clone. The same CDR3 arises from other DNA sequences in this sample as well. The chain combines TRBV7-9 with TRBJ2-7; D unresolved. This CDR3 is 12 amino acids long. CDR1 is SEHNR, CDR2 FQNEAQ, per germline (reference sequence). Trimming removed 5 bases from V and 3 bases from J, with 8 bases in between. The CDR3 nucleotides are TGTGCCAGCAGCCCCAGTGGCTACGAGCAGTACTTC. It encodes CASSPSGYEQYF.

In its sample, this clone was seen a few times. The chain joins TRBV7-9 to TRBJ2-1; tentative D call: TRBD2 (5 bases). Trimming took off 2 bases at V and 5 bases at J, with 13 bases between the two ends. This CDR3 is built from 15 residues. Germline V gene data show CDR1 as SEHNR and CDR2 as FQNEAQ (reference sequence). The chain's CDR3 is CASSLNSGSHNEQFF. The CDR3 region has the DNA TGTGCCAGCAGCTTAAATTCGGGATCCCACAATGAGCAGTTCTTC.

There are a few counts of this clone. The chain is built from TRBV16 and TRBJ1-3; D not certain. The CDR3 consists of 16 residues. Germline V lookup: CDR1 KGHSY, CDR2 FQNENV. V lost 0 bases and J lost 0, with 9 bases in between. CDR3 nucleotides: TGTGCCAGCAGCCAATCGGGTGGGCACTCTGGAAACACCATATATTTT. Translating gives CASSQSGGHSGNTIYF.

V usage is TRBV7-2 and J usage is TRBJ2-1; 11 nucleotides line up with TRBD1. CDR1 is SGHTA and CDR2 is FQGNSA in the germline V gene. The CDR3 spans 15 residues. The V gene end was trimmed by 2 bases and the J gene end by 12 bases; junction bases not matched to a gene: 9. CDR3 in amino acids: CASSLTGTGGRVQFF. The CDR3 DNA reads as TGTGCCAGCAGCTTAACCGGGACAGGGGGTCGTGTGCAGTTCTTC. Full variable domain (remainder filled in from reference TRBV7-2 and TRBJ2-1): GAGVSQSPSNKVTEKGKDVELRCDPISGHTALYWYRQSLGQGLEFLIYFQGNSAPDKSGLPSDRFSAERTGGSVSTLTIQRTQQEDSAVYLCASSLTGTGGRVQFFGPGTRLTVL.

This clone was observed a handful of times. V is TRBV6-1 and J is TRBJ2-1, with 7 bases aligning to TRBD2. Trimming took 10 bases from V and 6 from J; bases not matched to a gene: 3. The length of the CDR3 is 11 residues. The germline V gene has CDR1 MNHNS and CDR2 SASEGT. The CDR3 DNA follows: TGTGCCACCCAGCGGGGCAATGAGCAGTTCTTC. It is translated as CATQRGNEQFF.

This clone was seen a few times. J is TRBJ1-2 and V is TRBV7-3; D remains ambiguous. Trimming removed 2 bases from V and 8 bases from J, with 15 bases in between. CDR1 SGHTA and CDR2 FQGTGA come from the germline V gene. The CDR3 length is 14 residues. The CDR3 sequence is CASSLSVLPRGYTF. The CDR3 DNA reads TGTGCCAGCAGCTTATCGGTTCTACCCCGAGGCTACACCTTC.

V is TRBV7-2 and J is TRBJ2-2; unclear D gene. Germline V gene lookup returns CDR1 SGHTA and CDR2 FQGNSA. Trimming stripped 7 bases from V and 1 base from J, with 13 bases between. The CDR3 has 15 residues. The CDR3 is CASTLQRVNTGELFF. The CDR3 DNA reads as TGTGCCAGCACCCTCCAACGGGTGAACACCGGGGAGCTGTTTTTT.

The chain employs TRBV13 and TRBJ2-5; 8 bases align to TRBD2. Germline assignment: CDR1 PRHDT and CDR2 FYEKMQ (reference sequence). The CDR3 runs 14 residues. J lost 5 bases, V lost 6 bases, and 8 bases had no gene match. CDR3 in DNA: TGTGCCAGCAGGGCCGGGACTAGTGGTGAGACCCAGTACTTC. Protein sequence: CASRAGTSGETQYF.